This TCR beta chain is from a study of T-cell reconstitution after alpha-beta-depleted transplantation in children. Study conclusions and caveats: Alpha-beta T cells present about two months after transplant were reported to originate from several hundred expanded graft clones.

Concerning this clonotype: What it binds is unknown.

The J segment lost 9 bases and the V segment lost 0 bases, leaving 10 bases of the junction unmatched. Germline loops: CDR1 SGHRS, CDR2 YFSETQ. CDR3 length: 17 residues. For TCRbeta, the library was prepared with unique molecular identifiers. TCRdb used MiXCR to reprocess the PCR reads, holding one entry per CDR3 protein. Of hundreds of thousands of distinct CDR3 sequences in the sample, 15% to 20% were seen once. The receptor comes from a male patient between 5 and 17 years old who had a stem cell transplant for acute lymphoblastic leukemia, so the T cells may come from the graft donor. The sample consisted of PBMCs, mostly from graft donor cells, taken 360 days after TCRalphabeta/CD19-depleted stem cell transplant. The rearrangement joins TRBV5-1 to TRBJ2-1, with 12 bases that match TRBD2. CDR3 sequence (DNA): TGCGCCAGCAGCTTGGGCTATCGGACTAGCGGGATGGTTGAGCAGTTCTTC. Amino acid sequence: CASSLGYRTSGMVEQFF.